Included here is one T cell receptor beta chain sequence, with context. What it recognizes is unknown. This entry is derived from a study of cytomegalovirus exposure and HLA in healthy donors. General study results and limits: A missense variant in DCLRE1C was later tied to TCR beta V- and J-gene trimming.

With 1 base removed from V and 0 bases from J, the gap between germline ends came to 13 bases. CDR1 and CDR2 from the germline V gene are LGHNA and YNFKEQ. The CDR3 is 17 residues long. A multiplex PCR was run with 60 Vbeta primers and 13 Jbeta primers. Clones were sequenced by immunoSEQ multiplex PCR, and TCRdb holds only the in-frame ones, with some missing. The sample records more than 100,000 clones, 70% to 75% being singletons. The TCR originated in a woman in her 40s in good health and CMV-seronegative. Sequenced material: PBMCs. The chain employs TRBV4-2 and TRBJ1-5, with D possibly matching TRBD1 (6 bases). The CDR3 is CASSQVSWTDSNQPQHF. In DNA, the CDR3 is TGTGCCAGCAGCCAAGTCTCGTGGACAGATAGCAATCAGCCCCAGCATTTT.